The TCR beta chain described here comes from a study of blood T cell repertoires in COVID-19. Study in general: In each case, the material was cDNA or gDNA derived from T cells, B-cell-depleted T cells, or PBMCs.

How the authors handled the data: Reference gene primer amplification in the assay estimated nucleated cell counts. Profiled with immunoSEQ multiplex PCR; TCRdb holds only in-frame clones, not every one. V, J and clone size derive from that table, while D and trimming were established from the DNA sequence. Among about 170,000 clones listed, around four fifths were seen once. J lost 4 bases, V lost 5 bases, and 11 bases had no gene match. CDR3 length: 16 residues. Germline V gives CDR1 SGHNT, CDR2 YENEEA. The chain has TRBV11-3 and TRBJ2-5; 9 bases fit TRBD1. This sequence originates from a woman in her 70s with COVID-19, enrolled during active disease. Sequencing used peripheral blood. The CDR3 DNA is TGTGCCAGCAGCCTCCGAGACAGGGGGACCGGAGAGACCCAGTACTTC. This codes for CASSLRDRGTGETQYF.